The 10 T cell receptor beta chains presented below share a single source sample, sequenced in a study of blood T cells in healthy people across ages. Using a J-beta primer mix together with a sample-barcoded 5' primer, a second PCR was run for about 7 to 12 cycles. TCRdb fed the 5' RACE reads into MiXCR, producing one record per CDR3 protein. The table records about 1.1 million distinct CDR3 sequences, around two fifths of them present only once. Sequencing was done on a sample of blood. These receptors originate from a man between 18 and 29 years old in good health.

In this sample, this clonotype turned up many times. In DNA, the CDR3 is TGTGCCAGCACTCTGGGGGGCTTAATCTACGAGCAGTACTTC. It translates to CASTLGGLIYEQYF. V gene TRBV12-3 or TRBV12-4 combines with J gene TRBJ2-7; D may correspond to TRBD1 or TRBD2 (6 bases each). The CDR3 length is 14 residues. V was cut by 7 bases and J by 3 bases, with 16 bases left in between.

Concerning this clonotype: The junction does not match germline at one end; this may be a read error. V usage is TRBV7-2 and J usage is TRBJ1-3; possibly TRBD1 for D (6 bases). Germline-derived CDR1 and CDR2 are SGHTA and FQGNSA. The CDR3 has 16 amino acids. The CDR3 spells CASSLADRRAGNTVYF. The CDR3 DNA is TGTGCCAGCAGCTTAGCAGACAGGAGGGCTGGAAACACCGTATATTTT.

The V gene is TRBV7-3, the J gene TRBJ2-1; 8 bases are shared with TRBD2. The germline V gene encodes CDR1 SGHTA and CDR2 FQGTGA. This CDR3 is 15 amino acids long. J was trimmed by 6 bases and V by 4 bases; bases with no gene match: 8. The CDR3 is CASSSRLAPSNEQFF. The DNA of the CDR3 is TGTGCCAGCAGCTCAAGACTAGCGCCTAGCAATGAGCAGTTCTTC.

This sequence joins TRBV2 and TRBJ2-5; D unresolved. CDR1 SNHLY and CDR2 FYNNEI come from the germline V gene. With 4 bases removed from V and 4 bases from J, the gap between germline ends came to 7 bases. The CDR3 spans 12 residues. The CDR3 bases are TGTGCCAGCAGTGCGACCTTAGAGACCCAGTACTTC. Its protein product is CASSATLETQYF. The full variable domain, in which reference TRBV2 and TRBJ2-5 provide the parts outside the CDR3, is EPEVTQTPSHQVTQMGQEVILRCVPISNHLYFYWYRQILGQKVEFLVSFYNNEISEKSEIFDDQFSVERPDGSNFTLKIRSTKLEDSAMYFCASSATLETQYFGPGTRLLVL.

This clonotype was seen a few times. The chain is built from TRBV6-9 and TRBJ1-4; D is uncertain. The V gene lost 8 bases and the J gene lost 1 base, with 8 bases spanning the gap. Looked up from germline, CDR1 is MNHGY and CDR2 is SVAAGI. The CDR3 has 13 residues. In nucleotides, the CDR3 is TGTGCCAGCCAGGAGGGAACTAATGAAAAACTGTTTTTT. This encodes CASQEGTNEKLFF.

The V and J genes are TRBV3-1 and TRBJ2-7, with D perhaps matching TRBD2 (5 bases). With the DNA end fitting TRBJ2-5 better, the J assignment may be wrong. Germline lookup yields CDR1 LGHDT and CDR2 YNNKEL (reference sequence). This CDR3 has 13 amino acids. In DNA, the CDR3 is TGTGCCAGCAAACCCGGTGGAGGTGGGACCCAGTACTTC. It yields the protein CASKPGGGGTQYF.

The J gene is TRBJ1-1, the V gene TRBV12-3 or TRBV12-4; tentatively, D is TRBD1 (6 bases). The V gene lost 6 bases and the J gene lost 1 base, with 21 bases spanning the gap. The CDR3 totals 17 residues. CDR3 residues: CASRPTLRDTANTEAFF. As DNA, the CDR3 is TGTGCCAGCAGGCCCACACTCCGGGACACTGCGAACACTGAAGCTTTCTTT.

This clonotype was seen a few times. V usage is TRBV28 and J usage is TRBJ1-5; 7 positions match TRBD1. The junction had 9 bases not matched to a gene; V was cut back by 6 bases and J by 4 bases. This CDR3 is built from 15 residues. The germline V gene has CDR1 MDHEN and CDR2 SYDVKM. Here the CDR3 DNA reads TGTGCCAGCAGGGCGAGGACAGGCCTAAATCAGCCCCAGCATTTT. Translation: CASRARTGLNQPQHF.

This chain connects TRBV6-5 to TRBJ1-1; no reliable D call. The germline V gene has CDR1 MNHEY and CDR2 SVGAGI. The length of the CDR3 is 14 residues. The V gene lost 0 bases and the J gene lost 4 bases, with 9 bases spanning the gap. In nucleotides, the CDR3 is TGTGCCAGCAGTTACTCGACTTCTCTCACTGAAGCTTTCTTT. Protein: CASSYSTSLTEAFF.

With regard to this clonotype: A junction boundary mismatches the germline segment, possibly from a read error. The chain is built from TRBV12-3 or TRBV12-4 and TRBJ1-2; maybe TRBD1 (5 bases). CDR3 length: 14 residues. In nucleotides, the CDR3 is TGTGCCAGCCACCGCCCGGGGACGAGTAATGGCTGCACCTTC. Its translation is CASHRPGTSNGCTF.